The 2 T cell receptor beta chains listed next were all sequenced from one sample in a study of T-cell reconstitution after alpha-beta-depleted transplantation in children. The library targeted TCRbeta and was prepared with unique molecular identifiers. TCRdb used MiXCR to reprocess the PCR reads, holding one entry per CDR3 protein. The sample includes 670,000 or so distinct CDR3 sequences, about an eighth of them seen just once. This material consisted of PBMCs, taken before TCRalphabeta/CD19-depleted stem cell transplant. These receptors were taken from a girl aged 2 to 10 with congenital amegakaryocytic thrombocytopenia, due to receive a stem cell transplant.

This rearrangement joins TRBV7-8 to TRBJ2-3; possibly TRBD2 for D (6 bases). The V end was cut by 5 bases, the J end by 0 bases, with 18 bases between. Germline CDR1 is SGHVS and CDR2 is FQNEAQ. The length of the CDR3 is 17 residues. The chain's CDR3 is CASSQRFWGTSTDTQYF. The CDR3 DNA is TGTGCCAGCAGCCAAAGGTTTTGGGGGACTAGCACAGATACGCAGTATTTT. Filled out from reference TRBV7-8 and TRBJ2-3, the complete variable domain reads GAGVSQSPRYKVAKRGQDVALRCDPISGHVSLFWYQQALGQGPEFLTYFQNEAQLDKSGLPSDRFFAERPEGSVSTLKIQRTQQEDSAVYLCASSQRFWGTSTDTQYFGPGTRLTVL.

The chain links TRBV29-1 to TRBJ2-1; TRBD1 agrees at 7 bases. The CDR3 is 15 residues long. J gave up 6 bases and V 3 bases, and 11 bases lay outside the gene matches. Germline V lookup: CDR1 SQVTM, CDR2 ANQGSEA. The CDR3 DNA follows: TGCAGCGTTGATCTAACCCCGGGACAGAGCAATGAGCAGTTCTTC. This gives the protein CSVDLTPGQSNEQFF.